The sequence of this TCR beta chain was determined in a study of blood T cell repertoires in COVID-19. In the study overall: Whether acute or convalescent, the COVID-19 samples came from the United States, Italy and Spain. Sources were T cells, B-cell-depleted T cells, or PBMCs; the material itself was cDNA or gDNA.

CDR3 length equals 13 residues. Germline CDR1 reads SGHRS; CDR2 reads YFSETQ. V was trimmed by 3 bases and J by 6 bases, leaving 11 bases between them. Profiled with immunoSEQ multiplex PCR; TCRdb holds only in-frame clones, not every one. The profile shows around 310,000 clones, roughly 89% of them singletons. Participant ages covered about 18 to 89 years across some 25 US areas. Recovered status in Cohort 3 required two negative PCRs, clearance, or symptom resolution. Sequenced sample: PBMCs or T cells enriched from blood (not recorded which). The rearrangement joins TRBV5-1 to TRBJ2-3; possibly TRBD1 for D (6 bases). The TCR comes from a woman aged 25 to 39 who had recovered from COVID-19. DNA of the CDR3: TGCGCCAGCAGCTCAGGGGACCTGGATACGCAGTATTTT. It encodes CASSSGDLDTQYF.